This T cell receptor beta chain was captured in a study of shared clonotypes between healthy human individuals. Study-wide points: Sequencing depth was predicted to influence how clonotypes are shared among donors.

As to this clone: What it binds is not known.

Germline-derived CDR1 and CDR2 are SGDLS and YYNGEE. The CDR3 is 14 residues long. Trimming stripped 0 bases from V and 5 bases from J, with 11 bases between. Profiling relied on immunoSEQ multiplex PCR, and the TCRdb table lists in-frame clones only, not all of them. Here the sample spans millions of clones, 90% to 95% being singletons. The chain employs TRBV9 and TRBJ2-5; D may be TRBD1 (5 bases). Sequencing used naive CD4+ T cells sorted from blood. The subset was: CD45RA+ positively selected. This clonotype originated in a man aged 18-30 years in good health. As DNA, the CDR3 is TGTGCCAGCAGCGTAGCCGCAGGGCAGGAGACCCAGTACTTC. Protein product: CASSVAAGQETQYF.